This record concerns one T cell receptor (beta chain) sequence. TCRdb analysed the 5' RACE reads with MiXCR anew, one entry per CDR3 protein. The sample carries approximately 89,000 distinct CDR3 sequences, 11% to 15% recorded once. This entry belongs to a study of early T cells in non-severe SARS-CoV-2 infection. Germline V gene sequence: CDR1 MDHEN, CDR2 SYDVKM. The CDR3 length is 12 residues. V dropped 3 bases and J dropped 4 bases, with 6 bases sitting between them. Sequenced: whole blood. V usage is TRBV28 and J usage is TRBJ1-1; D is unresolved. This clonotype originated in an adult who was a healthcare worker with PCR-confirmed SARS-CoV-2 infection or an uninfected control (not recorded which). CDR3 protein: CASSFRATEAFF. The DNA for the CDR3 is TGTGCCAGCAGTTTCCGGGCCACTGAAGCTTTCTTT.